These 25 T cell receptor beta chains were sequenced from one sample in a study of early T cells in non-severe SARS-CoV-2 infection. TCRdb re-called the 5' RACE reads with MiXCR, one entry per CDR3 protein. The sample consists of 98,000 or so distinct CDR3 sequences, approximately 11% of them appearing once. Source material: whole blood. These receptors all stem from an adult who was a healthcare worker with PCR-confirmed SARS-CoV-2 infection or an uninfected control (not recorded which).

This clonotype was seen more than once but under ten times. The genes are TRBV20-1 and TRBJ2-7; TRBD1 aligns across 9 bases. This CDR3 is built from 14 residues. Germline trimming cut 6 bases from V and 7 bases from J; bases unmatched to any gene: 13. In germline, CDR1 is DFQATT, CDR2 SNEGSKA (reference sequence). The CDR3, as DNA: TGCAGTGCAGTAGGACAGGGGTTAATCTCGGAGCAGTACTTC. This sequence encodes CSAVGQGLISEQYF.

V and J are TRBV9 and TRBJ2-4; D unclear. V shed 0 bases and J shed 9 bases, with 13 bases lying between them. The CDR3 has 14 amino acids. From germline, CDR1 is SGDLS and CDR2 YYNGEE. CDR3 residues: CASSVEPASSIQYF. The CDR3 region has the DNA TGTGCCAGCAGCGTAGAGCCGGCTTCGAGCATTCAGTACTTC.

CDR3 nucleotides: TGTGCCAGCAGCAAGGACAGGGCTTACGAGCAGTACTTC. Protein: CASSKDRAYEQYF. The gene calls are TRBV7-2 and TRBJ2-7; 8 bases line up with TRBD1. The length of the CDR3 is 13 residues. The germline V gene encodes CDR1 SGHTA and CDR2 FQGNSA. The ends lost 5 bases at V and 4 bases at J; junction bases unmatched: 4.

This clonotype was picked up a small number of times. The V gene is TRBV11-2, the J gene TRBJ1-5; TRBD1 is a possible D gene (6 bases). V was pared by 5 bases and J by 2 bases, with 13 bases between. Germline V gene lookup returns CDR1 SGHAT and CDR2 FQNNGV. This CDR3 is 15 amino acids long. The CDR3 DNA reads TGTGCCAGCAGCCGAACGTCAGGGGGCAATCAGCCCCAGCATTTT. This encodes CASSRTSGGNQPQHF.

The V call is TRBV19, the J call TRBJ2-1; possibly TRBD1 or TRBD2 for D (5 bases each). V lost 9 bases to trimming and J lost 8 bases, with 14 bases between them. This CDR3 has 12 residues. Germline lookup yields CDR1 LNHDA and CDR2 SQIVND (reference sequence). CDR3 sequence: CASETRGDEQFF. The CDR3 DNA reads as TGTGCCAGCGAGACTCGAGGGGATGAGCAGTTCTTC.

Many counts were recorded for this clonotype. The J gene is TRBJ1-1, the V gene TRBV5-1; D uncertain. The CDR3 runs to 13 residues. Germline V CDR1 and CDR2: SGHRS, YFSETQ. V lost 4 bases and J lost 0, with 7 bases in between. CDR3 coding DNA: TGCGCCAGCAGCACAAGTATGAACACTGAAGCTTTCTTT. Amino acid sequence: CASSTSMNTEAFF.

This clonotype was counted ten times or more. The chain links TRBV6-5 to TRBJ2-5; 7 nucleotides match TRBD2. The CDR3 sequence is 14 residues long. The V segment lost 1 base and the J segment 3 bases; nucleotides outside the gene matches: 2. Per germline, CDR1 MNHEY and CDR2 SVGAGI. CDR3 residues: CASSYLAGEETQYF. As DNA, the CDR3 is TGTGCCAGCAGTTACTTGGCGGGAGAAGAGACCCAGTACTTC.

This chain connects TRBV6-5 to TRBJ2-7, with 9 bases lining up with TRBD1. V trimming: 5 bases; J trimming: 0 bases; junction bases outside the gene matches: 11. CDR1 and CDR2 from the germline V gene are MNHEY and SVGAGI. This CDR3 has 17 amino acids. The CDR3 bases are TGTGCCAGCAGTCAGGCCTCCGGGACAGGGAGCTCCTACGAGCAGTACTTC. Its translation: CASSQASGTGSSYEQYF.

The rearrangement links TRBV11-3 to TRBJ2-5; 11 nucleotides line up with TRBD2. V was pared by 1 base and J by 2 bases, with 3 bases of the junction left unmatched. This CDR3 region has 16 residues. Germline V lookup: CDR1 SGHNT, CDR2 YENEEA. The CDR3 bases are TGTGCCAGCAGCTTAGGGGCTAGCGGGGGGCAAGAGACCCAGTACTTC. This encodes CASSLGASGGQETQYF. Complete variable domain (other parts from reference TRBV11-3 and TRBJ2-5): EAGVVQSPRYKIIEKKQPVAFWCNPISGHNTLYWYLQNLGQGPELLIRYENEEAVDDSQLPKDRFSAERLKGVDSTLKIQPAELGDSAVYLCASSLGASGGQETQYFGPGTRLLVL.

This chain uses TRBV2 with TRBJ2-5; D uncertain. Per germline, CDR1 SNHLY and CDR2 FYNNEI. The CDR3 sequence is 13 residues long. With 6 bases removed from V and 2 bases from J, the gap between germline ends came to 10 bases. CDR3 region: CASRTMGQETQYF. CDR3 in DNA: TGTGCCAGCAGGACGATGGGACAAGAGACCCAGTACTTC. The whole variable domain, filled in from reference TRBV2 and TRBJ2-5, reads EPEVTQTPSHQVTQMGQEVILRCVPISNHLYFYWYRQILGQKVEFLVSFYNNEISEKSEIFDDQFSVERPDGSNFTLKIRSTKLEDSAMYFCASRTMGQETQYFGPGTRLLVL.

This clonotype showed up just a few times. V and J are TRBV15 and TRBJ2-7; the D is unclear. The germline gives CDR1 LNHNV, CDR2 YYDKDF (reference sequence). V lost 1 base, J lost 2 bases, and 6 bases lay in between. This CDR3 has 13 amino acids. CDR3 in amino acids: CATSRGPTYEQYF. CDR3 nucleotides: TGTGCCACCAGCAGAGGACCAACCTACGAGCAGTACTTC.

CDR3: CASSQLREYNEQFF. CDR3 DNA: TGCGCCAGCAGCCAATTAAGGGAGTACAATGAGCAGTTCTTC. The chain recombines TRBV4-1 with TRBJ2-1, with D perhaps matching TRBD2 (5 bases). The CDR3 is 14 residues long. V was clipped by 2 bases and J by 4 bases, with 9 bases between them. Germline assignment: CDR1 MGHRA and CDR2 YSYEKL.

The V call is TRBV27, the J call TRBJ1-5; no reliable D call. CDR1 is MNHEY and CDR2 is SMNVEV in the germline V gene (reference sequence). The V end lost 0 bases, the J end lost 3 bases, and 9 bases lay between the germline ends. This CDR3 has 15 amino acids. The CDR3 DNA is TGTGCCAGCAGTTTATCAACGGGGAACAATCAGCCCCAGCATTTT. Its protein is CASSLSTGNNQPQHF.

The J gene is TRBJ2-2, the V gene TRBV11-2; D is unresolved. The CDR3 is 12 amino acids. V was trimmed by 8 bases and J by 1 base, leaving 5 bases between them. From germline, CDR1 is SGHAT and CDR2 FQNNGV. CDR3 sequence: CASEENTGELFF. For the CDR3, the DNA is TGTGCCAGCGAGGAGAACACCGGGGAGCTGTTTTTT.

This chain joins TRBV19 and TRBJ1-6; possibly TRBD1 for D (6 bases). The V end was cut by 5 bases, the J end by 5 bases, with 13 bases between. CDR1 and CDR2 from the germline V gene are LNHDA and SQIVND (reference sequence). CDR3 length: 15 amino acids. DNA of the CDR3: TGTGCCAGTAGTTTCGGGACAACCAATAATTCACCCCTCCACTTT. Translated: CASSFGTTNNSPLHF. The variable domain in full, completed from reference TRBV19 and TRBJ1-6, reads DGGITQSPKYLFRKEGQNVTLSCEQNLNHDAMYWYRQDPGQGLRLIYYSQIVNDFQKGDIAEGYSVSREKKESFPLTVTSAQKNPTAFYLCASSFGTTNNSPLHFGNGTRLTVT.

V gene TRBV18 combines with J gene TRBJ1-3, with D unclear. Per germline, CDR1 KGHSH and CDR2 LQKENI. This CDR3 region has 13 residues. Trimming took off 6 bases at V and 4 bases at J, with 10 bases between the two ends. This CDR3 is CASSDGRGNTIYF. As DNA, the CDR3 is TGTGCCAGCTCTGACGGCAGAGGAAACACCATATATTTT.

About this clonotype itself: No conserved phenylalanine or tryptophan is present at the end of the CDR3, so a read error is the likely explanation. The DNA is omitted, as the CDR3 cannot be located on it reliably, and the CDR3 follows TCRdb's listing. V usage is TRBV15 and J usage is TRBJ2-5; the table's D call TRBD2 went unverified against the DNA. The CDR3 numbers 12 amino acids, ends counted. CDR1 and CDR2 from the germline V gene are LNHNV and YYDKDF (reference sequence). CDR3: CATSRASGTTHL.

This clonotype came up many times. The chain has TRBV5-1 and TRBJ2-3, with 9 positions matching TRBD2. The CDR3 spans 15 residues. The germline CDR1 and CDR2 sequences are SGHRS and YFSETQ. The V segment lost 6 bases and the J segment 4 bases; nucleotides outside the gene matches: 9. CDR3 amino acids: CASTPRGGGPDTQYF. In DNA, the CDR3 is TGCGCCAGCACCCCACGCGGGGGGGGACCAGATACGCAGTATTTT.

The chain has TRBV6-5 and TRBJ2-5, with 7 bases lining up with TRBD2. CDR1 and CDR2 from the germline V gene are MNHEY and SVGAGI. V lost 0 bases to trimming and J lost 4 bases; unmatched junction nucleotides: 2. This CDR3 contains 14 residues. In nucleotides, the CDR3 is TGTGCCAGCAGTTACTCTCCTAGCGGAGAGACCCAGTACTTC. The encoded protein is CASSYSPSGETQYF.

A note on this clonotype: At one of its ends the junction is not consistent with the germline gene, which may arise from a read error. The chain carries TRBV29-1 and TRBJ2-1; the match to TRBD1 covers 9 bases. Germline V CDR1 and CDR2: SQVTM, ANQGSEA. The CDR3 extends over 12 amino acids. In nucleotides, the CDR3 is TGCAGCGTAATCCGGGACAGGGTTGAGCAGCTCTTC. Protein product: CSVIRDRVEQLF.

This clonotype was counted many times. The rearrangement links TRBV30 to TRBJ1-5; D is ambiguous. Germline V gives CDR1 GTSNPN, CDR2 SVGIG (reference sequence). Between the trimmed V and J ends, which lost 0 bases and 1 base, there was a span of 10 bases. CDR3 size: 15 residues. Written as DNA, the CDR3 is TGTGCCTGGAGTGTAAACACAGCCAGCAATCAGCCCCAGCATTTT. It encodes CAWSVNTASNQPQHF. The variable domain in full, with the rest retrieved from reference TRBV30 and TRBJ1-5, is SQTIHQWPATLVQPVGSPLSLECTVEGTSNPNLYWYRQAAGRGLQLLFYSVGIGQISSEVPQNLSASRPQDRQFILSSKKLLLSDSGFYLCAWSVNTASNQPQHFGDGTRLSIL.

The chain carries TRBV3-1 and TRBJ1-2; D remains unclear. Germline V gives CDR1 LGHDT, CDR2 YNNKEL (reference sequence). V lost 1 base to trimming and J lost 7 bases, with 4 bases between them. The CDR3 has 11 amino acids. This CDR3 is CASSQARGYTF. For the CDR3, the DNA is TGTGCCAGCAGCCAAGCCCGTGGCTACACCTTC.

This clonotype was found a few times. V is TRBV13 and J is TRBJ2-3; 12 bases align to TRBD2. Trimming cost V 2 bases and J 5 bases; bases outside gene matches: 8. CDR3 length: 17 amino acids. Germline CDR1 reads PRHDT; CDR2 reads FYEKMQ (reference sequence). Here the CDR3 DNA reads TGTGCCAGCAGCTTACGCCTAGCGGGGGGGCTAGGAGATACGCAGTATTTT. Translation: CASSLRLAGGLGDTQYF.

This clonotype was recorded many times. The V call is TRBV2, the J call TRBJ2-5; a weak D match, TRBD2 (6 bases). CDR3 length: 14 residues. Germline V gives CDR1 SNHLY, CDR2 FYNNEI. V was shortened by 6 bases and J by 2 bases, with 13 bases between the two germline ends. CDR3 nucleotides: TGTGCCAGCAGCTCGCGGGACGGACAAGAGACCCAGTACTTC. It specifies CASSSRDGQETQYF.

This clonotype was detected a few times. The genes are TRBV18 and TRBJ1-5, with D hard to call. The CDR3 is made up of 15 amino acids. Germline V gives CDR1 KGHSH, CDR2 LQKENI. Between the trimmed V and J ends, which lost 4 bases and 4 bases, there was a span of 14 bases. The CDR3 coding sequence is TGTGCCAGCTCACTAACCGGAAAAGGGAATCAGCCCCAGCATTTT. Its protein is CASSLTGKGNQPQHF.